A selection of T cell receptor beta chains follows, all from one sample in a study of shared clonotypes between healthy human individuals. Libraries were prepared by immunoSEQ multiplex PCR; TCRdb keeps only in-frame clonotypes and omits some of them. The table includes roughly 2.6 million clones, around nine tenths detected once. Sequenced material: naive CD4+ T cells sorted from blood. These receptors all stem from a young man in good health. CDR3s include the opening cysteine and the closing phenylalanine or tryptophan. The D gene is left open where the match is weak. For some rows the clone size is stated as once, few or many, or as a class when expanded; others skip it.

d_gene: TRBD1
j_gene: TRBJ1-4
v_gene: TRBV18
abundance: .
CDR3aa: CASSPPSGGSEKLFF
CDR3nt: TGTGCCAGCTCACCACCGTCAGGGGGCAGTGAAAAACTGTTTTTT

d_gene: .
j_gene: TRBJ2-5
v_gene: TRBV5-1
abundance: .
CDR3aa: CASSQGPGGKETQYF
CDR3nt: TGCGCCAGCAGCCAGGGCCCTGGCGGGAAAGAGACCCAGTACTTC

d_gene: .
j_gene: TRBJ2-5
v_gene: TRBV6-1
abundance: .
CDR3aa: CASSVGTSYQETQYF
CDR3nt: TGTGCCAGCAGTGTAGGCACCTCGTACCAAGAGACCCAGTACTTC

d_gene: TRBD1
j_gene: TRBJ1-3
v_gene: TRBV30
abundance: .
CDR3aa: CAWGKTGEKTGNTIYF
CDR3nt: TGTGCCTGGGGAAAGACAGGGGAGAAGACGGGAAACACCATATATTTT

d_gene: .
j_gene: TRBJ2-3
v_gene: TRBV11-2
abundance: once
CDR3aa: CASSFSSAPSDTQYF
CDR3nt: TGTGCCAGCAGCTTTTCTAGCGCCCCGTCGGATACGCAGTATTTT

d_gene: .
j_gene: TRBJ1-4
v_gene: TRBV30
abundance: .
CDR3aa: CAWNPQGRGEKLFF
CDR3nt: TGTGCCTGGAACCCTCAGGGGCGCGGGGAAAAACTGTTTTTT

d_gene: .
j_gene: TRBJ2-1
v_gene: TRBV25-1
abundance: .
CDR3aa: CASSDLRREQFF
CDR3nt: TGTGCCAGCAGTGACTTGAGGAGGGAGCAGTTCTTC

d_gene: TRBD1
j_gene: TRBJ2-7
v_gene: TRBV5-1
abundance: .
CDR3aa: CASSPTGNGYEQYF
CDR3nt: TGCGCCAGCAGTCCGACAGGGAACGGATACGAGCAGTACTTC

d_gene: .
j_gene: TRBJ2-1
v_gene: TRBV6-1
abundance: .
CDR3aa: CASSGGIAFF
CDR3nt: TGTGCCAGCAGTGGAGGGATAGCTTTCTTC

d_gene: .
j_gene: TRBJ2-7
v_gene: TRBV10-3
abundance: .
CDR3aa: CAIPGAGPHEQYF
CDR3nt: TGTGCCATCCCCGGTGCGGGGCCCCACGAGCAGTACTTC

d_gene: .
j_gene: TRBJ1-4
v_gene: TRBV4-3
abundance: .
CDR3aa: CASSQYQGKPNEKLFF
CDR3nt: TGCGCCAGCAGCCAATATCAGGGGAAGCCTAATGAAAAACTGTTTTTT

d_gene: .
j_gene: TRBJ1-2
v_gene: TRBV6-1
abundance: .
CDR3aa: CASSASGENYGYTF
CDR3nt: TGTGCCAGCAGTGCGTCGGGGGAAAACTATGGCTACACCTTC

d_gene: TRBD2
j_gene: TRBJ2-1
v_gene: TRBV30
abundance: .
CDR3aa: CAYGTSGAYNEQFF
CDR3nt: TGTGCCTACGGTACTAGCGGGGCCTACAATGAGCAGTTCTTC

d_gene: TRBD1
j_gene: TRBJ2-7
v_gene: TRBV7-2
abundance: .
CDR3aa: CASSFGQGSYEQYF
CDR3nt: TGTGCCAGCAGCTTCGGACAGGGTTCCTACGAGCAGTACTTC

d_gene: .
j_gene: TRBJ2-2
v_gene: TRBV10-3
abundance: .
CDR3aa: CAISESGLGHHTGELFF
CDR3nt: TGTGCCATCAGTGAGTCGGGGCTGGGTCATCACACCGGGGAGCTGTTTTTT

d_gene: .
j_gene: TRBJ1-2
v_gene: TRBV28
abundance: .
CDR3aa: CASSLDYGYTF
CDR3nt: TGTGCCAGCAGTTTGGACTATGGCTACACCTTC

d_gene: .
j_gene: TRBJ1-2
v_gene: TRBV20-1
abundance: .
CDR3aa: CSARGDGYTF
CDR3nt: TGCAGTGCCAGAGGGGATGGCTACACCTTC

d_gene: .
j_gene: TRBJ2-5
v_gene: TRBV11-2
abundance: .
CDR3aa: CASSFGLQETQYF
CDR3nt: TGTGCCAGCAGCTTCGGACTACAAGAGACCCAGTACTTC

d_gene: TRBD2
j_gene: TRBJ2-6
v_gene: TRBV4-2
abundance: .
CDR3aa: CASSQGLAGFSSGANVLTF
CDR3nt: TGTGCCAGCAGCCAAGGTCTAGCGGGATTTTCGTCTGGGGCCAACGTCCTGACTTTC

d_gene: .
j_gene: TRBJ1-1
v_gene: TRBV5-5
abundance: .
CDR3aa: CASSLGSRGYPRDTEAFF
CDR3nt: TGTGCCAGCAGCTTGGGTTCTCGGGGGTATCCCAGGGACACTGAAGCTTTCTTT

d_gene: .
j_gene: TRBJ2-7
v_gene: TRBV7-2
abundance: .
CDR3aa: CASGSRSRYEQYF
CDR3nt: TGTGCCAGCGGGAGCCGGTCTCGGTACGAGCAGTACTTC

d_gene: .
j_gene: TRBJ1-2
v_gene: TRBV27
abundance: .
CDR3aa: CASSLFPSGDYGYTF
CDR3nt: TGTGCCAGCAGTTTATTTCCGTCAGGGGACTATGGCTACACCTTC